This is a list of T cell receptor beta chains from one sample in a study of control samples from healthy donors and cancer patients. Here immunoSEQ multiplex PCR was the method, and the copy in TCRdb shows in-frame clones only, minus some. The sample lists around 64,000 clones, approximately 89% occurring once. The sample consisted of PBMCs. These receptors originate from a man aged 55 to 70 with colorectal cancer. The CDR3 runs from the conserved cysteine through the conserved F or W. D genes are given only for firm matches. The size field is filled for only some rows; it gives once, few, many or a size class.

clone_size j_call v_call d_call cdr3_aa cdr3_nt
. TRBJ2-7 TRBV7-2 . CASSFTGSSYEQYF TGTGCCAGCAGCTTTACAGGGAGCTCCTACGAGCAGTACTTC
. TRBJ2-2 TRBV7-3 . CASRGALGTGELFF TGTGCCAGCCGGGGCGCCCTGGGCACCGGGGAGCTGTTTTTT
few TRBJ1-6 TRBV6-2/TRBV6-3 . CASSYSSETSPLHF TGTGCCAGCAGTTACTCCTCGGAGACCTCACCCCTCCACTTT
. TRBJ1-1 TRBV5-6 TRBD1 CASKMDRGFEAFF TGTGCCAGCAAGATGGACAGGGGATTTGAAGCTTTCTTT
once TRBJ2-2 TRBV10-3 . CAISESGYANTGELFF TGTGCCATCAGTGAGTCGGGCTACGCGAACACCGGGGAGCTGTTTTTT
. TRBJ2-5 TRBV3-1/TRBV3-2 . CASSRGQSAVQETQYF TGTGCCAGCAGCCGAGGACAGTCGGCAGTTCAAGAGACCCAGTACTTC
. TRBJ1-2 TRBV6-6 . CATSGGADYGYTF TGTGCCACCTCCGGGGGGGCAGACTATGGCTACACCTTC
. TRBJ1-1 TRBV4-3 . CASSQDRGKGAFF TGCGCCAGCAGCCAAGATCGGGGGAAAGGGGCTTTCTTT
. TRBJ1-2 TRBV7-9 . CASSLDGGTNYGYTF TGTGCCAGCAGCTTAGATGGGGGAACTAACTATGGCTACACCTTC
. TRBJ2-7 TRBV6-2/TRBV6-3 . CASSYSMGRNLYEQYF TGTGCCAGCAGTTACTCGATGGGACGGAATCTCTACGAGCAGTACTTC
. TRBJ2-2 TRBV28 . CASSSSRGREAPGELFF TGTGCCAGCAGTTCAAGCCGGGGCAGGGAGGCGCCCGGGGAGCTGTTTTTT
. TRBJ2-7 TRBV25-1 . CASSEWAVGEQYF TGTGCCAGCAGTGAATGGGCAGTAGGGGAGCAGTACTTC
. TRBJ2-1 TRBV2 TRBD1 CASSLRRQGVNEQFF TGTGCCAGCAGTCTACGACGACAGGGCGTAAATGAGCAGTTCTTC
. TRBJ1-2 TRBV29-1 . CSVANRGDYGYTF TGCAGCGTTGCAAACCGAGGGGACTATGGCTACACCTTC
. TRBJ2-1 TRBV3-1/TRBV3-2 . CASSPGYRGEQFF TGTGCCAGCAGCCCAGGGTATCGCGGGGAGCAGTTCTTC
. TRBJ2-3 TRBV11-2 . CASSLEVDTQYF TGTGCCAGCAGCTTAGAGGTAGATACGCAGTATTTT
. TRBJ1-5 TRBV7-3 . CASSLRGGLSNQPQHF TGTGCCAGCAGCTTAAGGGGGGGGCTAAGCAATCAGCCCCAGCATTTT
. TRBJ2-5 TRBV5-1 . CASSLGQLQETQYF TGCGCCAGCAGCTTGGGACAGCTACAAGAGACCCAGTACTTC
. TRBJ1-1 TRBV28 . CASSRVMNTEAFF TGTGCCAGCAGCCGCGTCATGAACACTGAAGCTTTCTTT
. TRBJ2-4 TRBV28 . CASSPSWQGNIQYF TGTGCCAGCAGTCCCAGTTGGCAGGGAAACATTCAGTACTTC
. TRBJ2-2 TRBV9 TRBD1 CASNSRDSYTGELFF TGTGCCAGCAACTCCCGGGACAGTTACACCGGGGAGCTGTTTTTT
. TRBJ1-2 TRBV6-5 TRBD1 CASSYPDREGYTF TGTGCCAGCAGTTACCCGGACAGGGAGGGCTACACCTTC
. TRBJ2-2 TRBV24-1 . CATSAAQGRTGELFF TGTGCCACCAGTGCGGCTCAGGGGAGGACCGGGGAGCTGTTTTTT
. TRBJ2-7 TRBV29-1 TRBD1 CSVMAGGPGEQYF TGCAGCGTTATGGCAGGGGGCCCCGGCGAGCAGTACTTC
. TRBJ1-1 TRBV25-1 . CASSGDTNTEAFF TGTGCCAGCAGTGGGGACACGAACACTGAAGCTTTCTTT
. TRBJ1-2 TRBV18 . CASSPGTANYGYTF TGTGCCAGCTCACCAGGGACGGCTAACTATGGCTACACCTTC
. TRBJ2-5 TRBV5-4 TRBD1 CASSLIGTGGQETQYF TGTGCCAGCAGCTTAATAGGGACAGGGGGACAAGAGACCCAGTACTTC
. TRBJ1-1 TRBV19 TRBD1 CASRTGGILMNTEAFF TGTGCCAGCCGGACAGGGGGCATCCTAATGAACACTGAAGCTTTCTTT
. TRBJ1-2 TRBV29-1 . CSVDGTKYNYGYTF TGCAGCGTTGACGGGACCAAATACAACTATGGCTACACCTTC
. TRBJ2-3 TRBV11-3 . CASSPSRVADMQYF TGTGCCAGCAGCCCTTCGCGGGTTGCAGATATGCAGTATTTT
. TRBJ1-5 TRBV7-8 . CASSLSLDRRSNQPQHF TGTGCCAGCAGCTTAAGCCTCGACAGACGTAGCAATCAGCCCCAGCATTTT
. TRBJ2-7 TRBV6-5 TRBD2 CASSRLAGPYEQYF TGTGCCAGCAGTAGACTAGCGGGGCCCTACGAGCAGTACTTC
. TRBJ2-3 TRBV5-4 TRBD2 CASSLAGTTAYTQYF TGTGCCAGCAGCTTGGCCGGGACTACCGCCTATACGCAGTATTTT
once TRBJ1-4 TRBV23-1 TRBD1 CASSQSDRPNEKLFF TGCGCCAGCAGTCAATCGGACAGGCCTAATGAAAAACTGTTTTTT
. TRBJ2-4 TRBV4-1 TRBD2 CASSHQAGATAKNIQYF TGCGCCAGCAGCCACCAAGCGGGGGCCACAGCCAAAAACATTCAGTACTTC
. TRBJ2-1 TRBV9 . CASSPLRAMSTNEQFF TGTGCCAGCAGCCCGCTCCGGGCCATGAGTACCAATGAGCAGTTCTTC
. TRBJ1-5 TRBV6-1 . CASSERGGGQPQHF TGTGCCAGCAGTGAACGCGGTGGTGGCCAGCCCCAGCATTTT
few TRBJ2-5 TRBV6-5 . CASRRGGRETQYF TGTGCCAGCAGGAGGGGGGGTCGGGAGACCCAGTACTTC
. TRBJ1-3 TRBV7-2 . CASSYRWGGPSGNTIYF TGTGCCAGCAGCTATAGGTGGGGGGGGCCCTCTGGAAACACCATATATTTT
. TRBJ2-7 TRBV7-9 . CASSLLGRHYEQYF TGTGCCAGCAGCTTACTGGGACGGCACTACGAGCAGTACTTC
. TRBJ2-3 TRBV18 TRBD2 CASSPPRLAGALDTQYF TGTGCCAGCTCACCACCAAGACTAGCGGGGGCATTAGATACGCAGTATTTT
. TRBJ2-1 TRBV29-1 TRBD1 CSAGGQGNEQFF TGCAGCGCGGGGGGACAGGGGAACGAGCAGTTCTTC
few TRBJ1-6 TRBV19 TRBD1 CASSMGDRGASPLHF TGTGCCAGTAGTATGGGGGACAGGGGAGCTTCACCCCTCCACTTT
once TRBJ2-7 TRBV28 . CASSLLGEHYEQYF TGTGCCAGCAGTTTACTGGGGGAACACTACGAGCAGTACTTC
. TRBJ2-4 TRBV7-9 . CASSPTYLAKNIQYF TGTGCCAGCAGCCCCACCTATCTAGCCAAAAACATTCAGTACTTC
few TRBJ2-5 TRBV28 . CASSETQETQYF TGTGCCAGCAGTGAGACACAAGAGACCCAGTACTTC
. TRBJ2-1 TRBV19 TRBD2 CASAPTSGYNEQFF TGTGCCAGTGCCCCGACTAGCGGCTACAATGAGCAGTTCTTC
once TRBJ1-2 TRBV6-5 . CASSASPDRLGYTF TGTGCCAGCAGCGCGTCTCCGGACAGACTTGGTTACACCTTC
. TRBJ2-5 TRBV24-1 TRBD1 CATSDLDRGRETQYF TGTGCCACCAGTGACCTGGACAGGGGTCGAGAGACCCAGTACTTC
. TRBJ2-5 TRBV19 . CASRFSGSWETQYF TGTGCCAGTCGATTTTCAGGTTCTTGGGAGACCCAGTACTTC
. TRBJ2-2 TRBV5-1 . CASSLEGAGELFF TGCGCCAGCAGCTTGGAGGGCGCCGGGGAGCTGTTTTTT
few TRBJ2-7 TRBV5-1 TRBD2 CASSTVGGAFYEQYF TGCGCCAGCAGTACCGTCGGGGGGGCGTTCTACGAGCAGTACTTC
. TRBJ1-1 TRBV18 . CASSPRENNENTEAFF TGTGCCAGCTCACCTAGGGAGAACAACGAGAACACTGAAGCTTTCTTT